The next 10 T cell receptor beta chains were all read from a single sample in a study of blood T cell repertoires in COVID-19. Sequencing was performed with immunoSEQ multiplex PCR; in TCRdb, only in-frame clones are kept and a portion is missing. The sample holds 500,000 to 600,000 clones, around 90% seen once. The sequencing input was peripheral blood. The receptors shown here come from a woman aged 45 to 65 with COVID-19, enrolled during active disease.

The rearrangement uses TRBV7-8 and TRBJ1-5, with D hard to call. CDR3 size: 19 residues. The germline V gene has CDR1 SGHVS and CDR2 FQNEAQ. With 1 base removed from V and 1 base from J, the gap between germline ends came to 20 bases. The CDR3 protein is CASSLGGRRVMLSNQPQHF. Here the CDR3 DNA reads TGTGCCAGCAGCTTAGGAGGGAGGAGGGTGATGTTGAGCAATCAGCCCCAGCATTTT. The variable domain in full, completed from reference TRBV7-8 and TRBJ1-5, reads GAGVSQSPRYKVAKRGQDVALRCDPISGHVSLFWYQQALGQGPEFLTYFQNEAQLDKSGLPSDRFFAERPEGSVSTLKIQRTQQEDSAVYLCASSLGGRRVMLSNQPQHFGDGTRLSIL.

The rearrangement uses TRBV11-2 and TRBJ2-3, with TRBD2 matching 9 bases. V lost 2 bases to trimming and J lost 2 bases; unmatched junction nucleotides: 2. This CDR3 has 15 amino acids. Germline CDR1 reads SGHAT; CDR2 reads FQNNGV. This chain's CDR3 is CASSLTSGPTDTQYF. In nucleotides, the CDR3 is TGTGCCAGCAGCTTAACTAGCGGGCCCACAGATACGCAGTATTTT.

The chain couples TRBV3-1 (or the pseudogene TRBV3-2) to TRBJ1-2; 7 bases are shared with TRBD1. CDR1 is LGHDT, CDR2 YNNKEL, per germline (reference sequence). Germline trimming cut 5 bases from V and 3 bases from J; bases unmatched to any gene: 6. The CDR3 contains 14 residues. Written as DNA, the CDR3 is TGTGCCAGCAGCAGGGGGACAGCCGACTATGGCTACACCTTC. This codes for CASSRGTADYGYTF.

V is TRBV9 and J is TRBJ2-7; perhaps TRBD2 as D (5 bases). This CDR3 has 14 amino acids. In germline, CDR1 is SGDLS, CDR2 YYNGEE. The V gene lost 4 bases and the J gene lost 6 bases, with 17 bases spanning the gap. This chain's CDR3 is CASSPRAQGGEQYF. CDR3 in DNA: TGTGCCAGCAGCCCGCGGGCCCAAGGCGGCGAGCAGTACTTC.

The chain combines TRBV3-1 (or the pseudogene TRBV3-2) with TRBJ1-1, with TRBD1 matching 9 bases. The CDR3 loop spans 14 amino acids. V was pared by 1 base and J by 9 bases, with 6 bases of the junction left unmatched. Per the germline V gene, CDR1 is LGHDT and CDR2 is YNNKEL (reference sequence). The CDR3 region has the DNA TGTGCCAGCAGCCAAGGACTGGACAGGGGTCAAGCTTTCTTT. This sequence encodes CASSQGLDRGQAFF.

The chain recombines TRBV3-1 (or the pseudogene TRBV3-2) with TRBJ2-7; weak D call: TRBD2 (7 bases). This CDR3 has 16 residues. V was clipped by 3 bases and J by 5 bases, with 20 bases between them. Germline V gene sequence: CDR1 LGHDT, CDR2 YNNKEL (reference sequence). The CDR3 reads CASSQRGGNGANEQYF. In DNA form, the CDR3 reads TGTGCCAGCAGCCAGAGGGGGGGTAACGGCGCGAACGAGCAGTACTTC.

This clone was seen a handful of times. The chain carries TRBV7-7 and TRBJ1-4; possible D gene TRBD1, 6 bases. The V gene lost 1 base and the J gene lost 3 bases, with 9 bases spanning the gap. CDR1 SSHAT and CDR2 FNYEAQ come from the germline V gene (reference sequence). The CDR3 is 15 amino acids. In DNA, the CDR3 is TGTGCCAGCAGCTTAGGGGGACAACCTAATGAAAAACTGTTTTTT. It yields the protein CASSLGGQPNEKLFF.

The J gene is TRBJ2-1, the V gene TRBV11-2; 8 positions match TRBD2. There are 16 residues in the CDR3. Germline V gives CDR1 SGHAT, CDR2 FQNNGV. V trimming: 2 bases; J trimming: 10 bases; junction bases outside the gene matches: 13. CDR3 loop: CASSLLTGGASWEQFF. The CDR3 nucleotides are TGTGCCAGCAGCTTATTAACGGGGGGGGCCTCATGGGAGCAGTTCTTC.

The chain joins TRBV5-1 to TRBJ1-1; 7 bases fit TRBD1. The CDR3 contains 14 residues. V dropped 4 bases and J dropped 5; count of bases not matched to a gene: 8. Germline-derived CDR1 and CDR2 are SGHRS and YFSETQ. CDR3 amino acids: CASSPKGAETEAFF. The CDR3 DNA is TGCGCCAGCAGCCCCAAGGGGGCAGAGACTGAAGCTTTCTTT. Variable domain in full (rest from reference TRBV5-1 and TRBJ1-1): KAGVTQTPRYLIKTRGQQVTLSCSPISGHRSVSWYQQTPGQGLQFLFEYFSETQRNKGNFPGRFSGRQFSNSRSEMNVSTLELGDSALYLCASSPKGAETEAFFGQGTRLTVV.

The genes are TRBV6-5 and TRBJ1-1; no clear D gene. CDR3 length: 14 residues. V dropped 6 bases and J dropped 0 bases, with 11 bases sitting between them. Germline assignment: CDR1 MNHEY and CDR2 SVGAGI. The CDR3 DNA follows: TGTGCCAGCAGCCGACACGACATGAACACTGAAGCTTTCTTT. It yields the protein CASSRHDMNTEAFF.